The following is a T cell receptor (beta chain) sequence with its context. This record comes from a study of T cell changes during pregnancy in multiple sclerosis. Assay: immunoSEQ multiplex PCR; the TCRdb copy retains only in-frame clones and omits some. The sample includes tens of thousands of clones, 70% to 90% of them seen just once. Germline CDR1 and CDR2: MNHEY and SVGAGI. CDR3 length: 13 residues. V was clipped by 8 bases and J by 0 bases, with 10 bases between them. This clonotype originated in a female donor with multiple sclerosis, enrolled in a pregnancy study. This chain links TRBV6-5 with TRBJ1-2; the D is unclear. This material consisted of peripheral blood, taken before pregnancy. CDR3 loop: CASRAEANYGYTF. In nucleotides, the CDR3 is TGTGCCAGCCGCGCGGAGGCTAACTATGGCTACACCTTC.